Listed here are 3 T cell receptor beta chains from one sample, sequenced in a study of cytomegalovirus exposure and HLA in healthy donors. Both 60 Vbeta primers and 13 Jbeta primers went into the PCR. This table comes from immunoSEQ multiplex PCR, and its TCRdb copy is limited to in-frame clones, with some not included. Of 120,000 or so clones listed, 72% are singletons. Sequenced input: PBMCs. The receptor source for this set is a man between 25 and 39 years old in good health and CMV-seronegative.

The chain recombines TRBV6-1 with TRBJ2-3, with TRBD1 identical over 11 bases. Trimming at V came to 9 bases and at J to 4 bases, leaving 9 bases not matched to a gene. The CDR3 runs 15 residues. Germline loops: CDR1 MNHNS, CDR2 SASEGT. The CDR3 DNA is TGTGCCAGTTCCTACGGGACAGGGGGTTCAGATACGCAGTATTTT. Encoded protein: CASSYGTGGSDTQYF.

The CDR3 here is CASSPRTGTYEQYF. The CDR3 nucleotides are TGTGCCAGCAGCCCCCGGACGGGGACCTACGAGCAGTACTTC. The chain has TRBV9 and TRBJ2-7, with D tentatively TRBD2 (5 bases). Germline V gene data show CDR1 as SGDLS and CDR2 as YYNGEE. Trimming removed 4 bases at V and 2 bases at J, with 13 bases between. CDR3 length equals 14 residues.

CDR3 DNA: TGTGCCAGCAGCTTGGGACTTTCCCTATATGGCTACACCTTC. Encoded protein: CASSLGLSLYGYTF. The chain has TRBV7-8 and TRBJ1-2, with a tentative D call TRBD1 (5 bases). Germline assignment: CDR1 SGHVS and CDR2 FQNEAQ. The CDR3 is 14 residues long. The V gene lost 3 bases and the J gene lost 5 bases, with 13 bases spanning the gap.